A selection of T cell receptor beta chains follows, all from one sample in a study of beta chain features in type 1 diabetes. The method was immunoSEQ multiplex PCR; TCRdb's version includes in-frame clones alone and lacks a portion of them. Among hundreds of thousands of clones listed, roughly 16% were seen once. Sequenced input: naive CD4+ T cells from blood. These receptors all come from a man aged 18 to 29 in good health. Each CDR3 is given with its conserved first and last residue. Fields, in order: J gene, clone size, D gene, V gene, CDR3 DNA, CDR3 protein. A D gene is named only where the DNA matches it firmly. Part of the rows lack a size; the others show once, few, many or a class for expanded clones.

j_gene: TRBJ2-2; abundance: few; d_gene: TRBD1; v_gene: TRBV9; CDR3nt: TGTGCCAGCAGCGTATTGAGGGACAGGGTCACCGGGGAGCTGTTTTTT; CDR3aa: CASSVLRDRVTGELFF
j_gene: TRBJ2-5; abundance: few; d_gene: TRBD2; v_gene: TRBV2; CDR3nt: TGTGCCAGCAGGGGGGGACTAGCGGCCTTTGAGACCCAGTACTTC; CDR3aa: CASRGGLAAFETQYF
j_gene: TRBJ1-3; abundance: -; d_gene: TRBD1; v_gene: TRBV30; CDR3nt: TGTGCCTGGAGTGTACCCGGACAGGGTGGAAACACCATATATTTT; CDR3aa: CAWSVPGQGGNTIYF
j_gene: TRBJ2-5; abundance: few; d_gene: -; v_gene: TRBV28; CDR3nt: TGTGCCAGCAGCCTACCGCCGGGCCGGGAGACCCAGTACTTC; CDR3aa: CASSLPPGRETQYF
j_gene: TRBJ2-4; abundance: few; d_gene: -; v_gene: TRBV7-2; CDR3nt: TGTGCCAGCAGCTCCTTCGATCGGGGCGCCAAAAACATTCAGTACTTC; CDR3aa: CASSSFDRGAKNIQYF
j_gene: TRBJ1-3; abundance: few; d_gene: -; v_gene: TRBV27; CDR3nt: TGTGCCAGCAGTCCAGCAGGGAAAGCTGGAAACACCATATATTTT; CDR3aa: CASSPAGKAGNTIYF
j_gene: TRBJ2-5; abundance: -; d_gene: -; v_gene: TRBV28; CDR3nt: TGTGCCAGCAGTCCAGGCCCCAGGACCCAGTACTTC; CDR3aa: CASSPGPRTQYF
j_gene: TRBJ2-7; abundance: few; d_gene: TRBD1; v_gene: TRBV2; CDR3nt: TGTGCCAGCAGGGAATTCTGGACAGGGATTTCCTACGAGCAGTACTTC; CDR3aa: CASREFWTGISYEQYF
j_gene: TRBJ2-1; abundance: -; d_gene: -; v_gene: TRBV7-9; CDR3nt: TGTGCCAGCAGCTTAGGACGGTACAATGAGCAGTTCTTC; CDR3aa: CASSLGRYNEQFF
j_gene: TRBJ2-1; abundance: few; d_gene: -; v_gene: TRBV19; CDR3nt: TGTGCCAGTAGTCCTCGGGGCCGGGGCTACAATGAGCAGTTCTTC; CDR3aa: CASSPRGRGYNEQFF
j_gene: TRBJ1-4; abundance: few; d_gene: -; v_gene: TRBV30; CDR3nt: TGTGCCTGGAGACAAGCCCTTAAAGCAACTAATGAAAAACTGTTTTTT; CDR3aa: CAWRQALKATNEKLFF
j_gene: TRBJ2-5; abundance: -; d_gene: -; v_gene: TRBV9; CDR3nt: TGTGCCAGCAGCGTAGCTGGCCCCGGGACGATCGGAGAGACCCAGTACTTC; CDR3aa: CASSVAGPGTIGETQYF
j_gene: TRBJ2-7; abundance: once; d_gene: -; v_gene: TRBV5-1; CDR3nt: TGCGCCAGCAGCGAGGGCGTCGGCGGGATGACAGTCGAGCAGTACTTC; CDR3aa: CASSEGVGGMTVEQYF
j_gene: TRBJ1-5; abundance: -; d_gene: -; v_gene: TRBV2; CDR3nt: TGTGCCAGCAGATGGGCAGGGGGCAATCAGCCCCAGCATTTT; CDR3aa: CASRWAGGNQPQHF
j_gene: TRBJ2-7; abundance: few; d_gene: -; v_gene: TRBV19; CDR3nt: TGTGCCAGTAGCTCCCAAGTATTCGGGGGCGGCGAGCAGTACTTC; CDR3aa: CASSSQVFGGGEQYF
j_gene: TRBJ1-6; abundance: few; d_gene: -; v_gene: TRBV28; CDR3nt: TGTGCCAGCAGGGTCCGAAGGGCTCAATATTCACCCCTCCACTTT; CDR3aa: CASRVRRAQYSPLHF
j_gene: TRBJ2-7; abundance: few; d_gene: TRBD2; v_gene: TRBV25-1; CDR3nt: TGTGCCAGCAGTGAACAAGGGACTAGCGGAGAAGGGTACGAGCAGTACTTC; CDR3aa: CASSEQGTSGEGYEQYF
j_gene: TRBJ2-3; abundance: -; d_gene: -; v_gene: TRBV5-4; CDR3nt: TGTGCCAGCAGCCCGACTGGTGGCACAGATACGCAGTATTTT; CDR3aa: CASSPTGGTDTQYF
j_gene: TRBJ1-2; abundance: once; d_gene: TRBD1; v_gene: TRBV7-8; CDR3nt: TGTGCCAGCAGCCGGACAGGGCATGGCTACACCTTC; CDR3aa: CASSRTGHGYTF
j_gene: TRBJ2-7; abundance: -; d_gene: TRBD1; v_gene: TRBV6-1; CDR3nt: TGTGCCAGCATCCCGGGAGGGACAGGGGACTACGAGCAGTACTTC; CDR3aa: CASIPGGTGDYEQYF
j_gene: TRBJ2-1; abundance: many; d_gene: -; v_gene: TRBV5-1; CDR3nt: TGCGCCAGCAGCGATTCACAGGAGGGGCAGTTCTTC; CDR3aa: CASSDSQEGQFF
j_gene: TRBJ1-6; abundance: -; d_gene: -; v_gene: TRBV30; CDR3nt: TGTGCCTGGAACCCGGGCTATAATTCACCCCTCCACTTT; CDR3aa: CAWNPGYNSPLHF
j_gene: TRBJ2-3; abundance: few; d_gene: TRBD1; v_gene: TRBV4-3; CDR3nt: TGCGCCAGCAGCCGGGGACAGGGCGGCACAGATACGCAGTATTTT; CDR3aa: CASSRGQGGTDTQYF
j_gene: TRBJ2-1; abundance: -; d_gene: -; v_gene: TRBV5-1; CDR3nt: TGCGCCAGCAGCTTGGAAGTGGCGGGCCTCGGCAATGAGCAGTTCTTC; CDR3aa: CASSLEVAGLGNEQFF
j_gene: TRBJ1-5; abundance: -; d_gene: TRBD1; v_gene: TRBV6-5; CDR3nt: TGTGCCAGCAGTTCGACAGGGAGCAATCAGCCCCAGCATTTT; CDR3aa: CASSSTGSNQPQHF
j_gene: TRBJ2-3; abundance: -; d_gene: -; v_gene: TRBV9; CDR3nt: TGTGCCAGCAGCCCCCGGGCTAACACAGATACGCAGTATTTT; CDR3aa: CASSPRANTDTQYF
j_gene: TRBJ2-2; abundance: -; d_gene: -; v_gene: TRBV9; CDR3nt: TGTGCCAGCAGCGTAGAGGAGAGGCCCGGGGAGCTGTTTTTT; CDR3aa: CASSVEERPGELFF
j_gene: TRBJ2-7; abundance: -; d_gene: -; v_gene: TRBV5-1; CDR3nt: TGCGCCAGCTACCCTGGGGGAGCGACCTACGAGCAGTACTTC; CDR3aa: CASYPGGATYEQYF
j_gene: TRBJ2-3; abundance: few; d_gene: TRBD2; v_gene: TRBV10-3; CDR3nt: TGTGCCATCAGTCACCCCGGGACTAGGACAGATACGCAGTATTTT; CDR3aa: CAISHPGTRTDTQYF
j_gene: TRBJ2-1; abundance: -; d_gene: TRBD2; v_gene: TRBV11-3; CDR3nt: TGTGCCAGCAGCGCAGAAAGCGGGAGCTCCTACAATGAGCAGTTCTTC; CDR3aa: CASSAESGSSYNEQFF
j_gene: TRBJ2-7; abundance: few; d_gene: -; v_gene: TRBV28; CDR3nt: TGTGCCAGCAGTTTAGGGCAGTCCTACGAGCAGTACTTC; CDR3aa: CASSLGQSYEQYF
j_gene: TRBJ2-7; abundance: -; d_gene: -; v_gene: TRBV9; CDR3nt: TGTGCCAGCAGCGTAGAGGCACAGAACTACGAGCAGTACTTC; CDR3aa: CASSVEAQNYEQYF
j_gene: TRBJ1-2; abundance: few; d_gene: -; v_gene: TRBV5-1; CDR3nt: TGCGCCAGCAGCTTGCCGGGACAAGGCTATGGCTACACCTTC; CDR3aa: CASSLPGQGYGYTF
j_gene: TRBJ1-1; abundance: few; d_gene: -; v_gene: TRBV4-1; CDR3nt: TGCGCCAGCAGCCATGGTTCCCAAGGAGTGACTGAAGCTTTCTTT; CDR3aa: CASSHGSQGVTEAFF
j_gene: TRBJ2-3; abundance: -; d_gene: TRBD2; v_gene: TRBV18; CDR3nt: TGTGCCAGCTCACCCCTAGCGGGGACCACAGATACGCAGTATTTT; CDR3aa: CASSPLAGTTDTQYF
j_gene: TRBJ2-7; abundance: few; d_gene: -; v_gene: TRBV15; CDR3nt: TGTGCCACCAGCAGAGATCGCCGATACGAGCAGTACTTC; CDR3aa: CATSRDRRYEQYF
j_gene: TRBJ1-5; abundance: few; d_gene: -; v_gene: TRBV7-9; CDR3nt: TGTGCCGCCGTACAGGGACTAGGGCAGCCCCAGCATTTT; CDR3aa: CAAVQGLGQPQHF
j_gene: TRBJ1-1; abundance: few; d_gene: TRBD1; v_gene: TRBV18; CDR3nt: TGTGCCAGCTCACCACAGAGACAGGGGGCGACCACTGAAGCTTTCTTT; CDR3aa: CASSPQRQGATTEAFF
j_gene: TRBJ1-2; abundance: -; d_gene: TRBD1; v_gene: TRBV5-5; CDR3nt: TGTGCCAGCAGCTCCGGACAGGGTTTCGGCTACACCTTC; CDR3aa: CASSSGQGFGYTF
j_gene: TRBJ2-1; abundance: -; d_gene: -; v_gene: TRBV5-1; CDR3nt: TGCGCCAGCAGGGGGACGACGACCTACAATGAGCAGTTCTTC; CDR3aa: CASRGTTTYNEQFF
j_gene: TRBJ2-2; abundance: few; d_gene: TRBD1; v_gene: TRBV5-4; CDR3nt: TGTGCCAGCAGCTTGGCACCGGGACAGGGGGGTACCGGGGAGCTGTTTTTT; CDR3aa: CASSLAPGQGGTGELFF
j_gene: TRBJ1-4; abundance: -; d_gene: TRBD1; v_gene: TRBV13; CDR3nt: TGTGCCAGCAGCCCGGGGGACAGGCCTAATGAAAAACTGTTTTTT; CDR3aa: CASSPGDRPNEKLFF